The rows below give T cell receptor beta chains drawn from one sample of a study of CD8 T cells in ankylosing spondylitis. MiXCR was run by TCRdb on the 5' RACE reads, yielding one entry per CDR3 protein. The table has roughly 440,000 distinct CDR3 sequences, more than 15% seen once. The sequenced sample was blood, either unsorted or a sorted T cell fraction (not recorded which). The receptors shown here come from a male donor with ankylosing spondylitis. The CDR3 runs from the conserved cysteine through the conserved F or W. Some rows have no size entry. The others give once, few or many, or a class for an expanded clone.

cdr3_aa: CASSQAAGEQYF
clone_size: -
j_call: TRBJ2-7
v_call: TRBV14

cdr3_aa: CASSLIPTGTSGTRNEQFF
clone_size: -
j_call: TRBJ2-1
v_call: TRBV11-2

cdr3_aa: CASSPIGGYGYTF
clone_size: many
j_call: TRBJ1-2
v_call: TRBV12-3/TRBV12-4

cdr3_aa: CASRMGASAGAGDTQYF
clone_size: once
j_call: TRBJ2-3
v_call: TRBV6-1

cdr3_aa: CASSLGPVRGTEAFF
clone_size: -
j_call: TRBJ1-1
v_call: TRBV5-1

cdr3_aa: CASSQRSSGANVLTF
clone_size: -
j_call: TRBJ2-6
v_call: TRBV11-2

cdr3_aa: CASRGGLDNEQFF
clone_size: many
j_call: TRBJ2-1
v_call: TRBV5-1

cdr3_aa: CASSLARLGVEQFF
clone_size: many
j_call: TRBJ2-1
v_call: TRBV12-3/TRBV12-4

cdr3_aa: CASSSRVTKSSGNTIYF
clone_size: few
j_call: TRBJ1-3
v_call: TRBV11-2

cdr3_aa: CAISGGQGSEDGYTF
clone_size: few
j_call: TRBJ1-2
v_call: TRBV10-3

cdr3_aa: CSASRSGTKETQYF
clone_size: few
j_call: TRBJ2-5
v_call: TRBV20-1

cdr3_aa: CASRLTGNPHGYTF
clone_size: many
j_call: TRBJ1-2
v_call: TRBV6-1

cdr3_aa: CASSLSGFGGGLPIGQYF
clone_size: -
j_call: TRBJ2-7
v_call: TRBV28

cdr3_aa: CASSSLTGQETQYF
clone_size: -
j_call: TRBJ2-5
v_call: TRBV5-6

cdr3_aa: CASSSGGLYGYTF
clone_size: once
j_call: TRBJ1-2
v_call: TRBV5-5

cdr3_aa: CASSPVASTDTQYF
clone_size: -
j_call: TRBJ2-3
v_call: TRBV18

cdr3_aa: CASSQEATTNTGELFF
clone_size: -
j_call: TRBJ2-2
v_call: TRBV4-2

cdr3_aa: CASGKPGTQYF
clone_size: -
j_call: TRBJ2-3
v_call: TRBV5-6

cdr3_aa: CSAPSSADGETQYF
clone_size: few
j_call: TRBJ2-5
v_call: TRBV20-1

cdr3_aa: CASSSLRGAGAETQYF
clone_size: -
j_call: TRBJ2-5
v_call: TRBV27

cdr3_aa: CASTRGTPLYGYTF
clone_size: -
j_call: TRBJ1-2
v_call: TRBV6-1

cdr3_aa: CASSLGDYSNQPQHF
clone_size: many
j_call: TRBJ1-5
v_call: TRBV5-1

cdr3_aa: CASSQDPSGRATQYF
clone_size: few
j_call: TRBJ2-3
v_call: TRBV4-3

cdr3_aa: CASSSRTDTEAFF
clone_size: few
j_call: TRBJ1-1
v_call: TRBV11-2

cdr3_aa: CSASTSAQETQYF
clone_size: -
j_call: TRBJ2-5
v_call: TRBV20-1

cdr3_aa: CSAPGFRSEEQETQYF
clone_size: few
j_call: TRBJ2-5
v_call: TRBV20-1

cdr3_aa: CASTQKENNSPLHF
clone_size: -
j_call: TRBJ1-6
v_call: TRBV6-1

cdr3_aa: CASSYSIAEQRGIPPYGYTF
clone_size: -
j_call: TRBJ1-2
v_call: TRBV6-2/TRBV6-3

cdr3_aa: CASSHQGRTSGADTQYF
clone_size: -
j_call: TRBJ2-3
v_call: TRBV14

cdr3_aa: CASSERGSTTEAFF
clone_size: many
j_call: TRBJ1-1
v_call: TRBV6-1

cdr3_aa: CASSPPRVHYGYTF
clone_size: few
j_call: TRBJ1-2
v_call: TRBV7-2

cdr3_aa: CASSLMTGIYEQYF
clone_size: -
j_call: TRBJ2-7
v_call: TRBV7-2

cdr3_aa: CASSKTGTGGFGYTF
clone_size: -
j_call: TRBJ1-2
v_call: TRBV25-1

cdr3_aa: CASSYSGLTAAYEQYF
clone_size: -
j_call: TRBJ2-7
v_call: TRBV6-5

cdr3_aa: CSARTESYEQYF
clone_size: many
j_call: TRBJ2-7
v_call: TRBV29-1

cdr3_aa: CASSHGGLGGDSRGTDTQYF
clone_size: few
j_call: TRBJ2-3
v_call: TRBV5-1

cdr3_aa: CSAQDSLGLPNNEQFF
clone_size: few
j_call: TRBJ2-1
v_call: TRBV20-1

cdr3_aa: CASSPYSSNQPQHF
clone_size: few
j_call: TRBJ1-5
v_call: TRBV2

cdr3_aa: CAIRLRDGENSPLHF
clone_size: -
j_call: TRBJ1-6
v_call: TRBV10-3

cdr3_aa: CASSSRTSGSGETQYF
clone_size: -
j_call: TRBJ2-5
v_call: TRBV7-2

cdr3_aa: CASSEAGYGYTF
clone_size: few
j_call: TRBJ1-2
v_call: TRBV10-2

cdr3_aa: CASSLRDRVSEQYF
clone_size: few
j_call: TRBJ2-7
v_call: TRBV5-6

cdr3_aa: CASTIRDPRTDTQYF
clone_size: few
j_call: TRBJ2-3
v_call: TRBV5-1

cdr3_aa: CASSSLSGDQETQYF
clone_size: many
j_call: TRBJ2-5
v_call: TRBV11-2

cdr3_aa: CASSDTPGLWETQYF
clone_size: -
j_call: TRBJ2-5
v_call: TRBV6-1

cdr3_aa: CASSPLAGSYEQYF
clone_size: -
j_call: TRBJ2-7
v_call: TRBV12-3/TRBV12-4

cdr3_aa: CASSYSGYGTGTPRNTIYF
clone_size: -
j_call: TRBJ1-3
v_call: TRBV6-5

cdr3_aa: CASSYFIPGQGGEQYF
clone_size: -
j_call: TRBJ2-7
v_call: TRBV7-2

cdr3_aa: CASSLSVAGRPYNEQFF
clone_size: -
j_call: TRBJ2-1
v_call: TRBV11-2

cdr3_aa: CASSLVFGSFTYEQYF
clone_size: -
j_call: TRBJ2-7
v_call: TRBV11-2

cdr3_aa: CASSQGTGRDEKLFF
clone_size: few
j_call: TRBJ1-4
v_call: TRBV5-1

cdr3_aa: CATSDPGVPYNEQFF
clone_size: -
j_call: TRBJ2-1
v_call: TRBV24-1

cdr3_aa: CASSPPRGRSTDTQYF
clone_size: -
j_call: TRBJ2-3
v_call: TRBV12-3/TRBV12-4

cdr3_aa: CSVERRLASGRANEQFF
clone_size: many
j_call: TRBJ2-1
v_call: TRBV29-1

cdr3_aa: CSARVPSGGYEQYF
clone_size: -
j_call: TRBJ2-7
v_call: TRBV20-1

cdr3_aa: CAWSVHGGPSAGYTF
clone_size: -
j_call: TRBJ1-2
v_call: TRBV30

cdr3_aa: CASSLGRGSMNTEAFF
clone_size: -
j_call: TRBJ1-1
v_call: TRBV11-2

cdr3_aa: CASSTPGQGTDGRETQYF
clone_size: few
j_call: TRBJ2-5
v_call: TRBV5-5